The 6 T cell receptor beta chains given below trace back to one sample, sequenced in a study of OX40 agonist ivuxolimab in advanced cancers. Using immunoSEQ multiplex PCR, the repertoire was profiled, and TCRdb retains in-frame clones only, with some absent. The sample has tens of thousands of clones, roughly nine tenths seen once; the top ten hold 1.5% to 2%. The sequencing here drew on CD4+ or CD8+ T cells sorted from blood, taken in a trial of the OX40 agonist ivuxolimab. All receptors derive from an adult with an advanced solid tumor such as melanoma, head and neck, liver or kidney cancer.

The genes are TRBV28 and TRBJ1-4; 9 bases are a match to TRBD1. Germline CDR1 and CDR2: MDHEN and SYDVKM. The CDR3 totals 15 residues. After removal of 3 bases from V and 6 bases from J, the junction contained 5 bases not matched to a gene. The CDR3 region is CASSFTGTGYEKLFF. The CDR3 DNA follows: TGTGCCAGCAGTTTCACCGGGACAGGGTATGAAAAACTGTTTTTT.

The rearrangement uses TRBV11-2 and TRBJ1-3; unclear D gene. The germline CDR1 and CDR2 sequences are SGHAT and FQNNGV. V was shortened by 0 bases and J by 12 bases, with 12 bases between the two germline ends. There are 13 residues in the CDR3. DNA for the CDR3: TGTGCCAGCAGCTTAGATCGGAGAGCAATCATATATTTT. It specifies CASSLDRRAIIYF.

The gene calls are TRBV19 and TRBJ2-1, with 8 positions matching TRBD2. CDR1 is LNHDA, CDR2 SQIVND, per germline (reference sequence). Trimming removed 7 bases from V and 0 bases from J; junction bases left unmatched: 5. The CDR3 extends over 15 amino acids. In DNA form, the CDR3 reads TGTGCCAGTATCGGGAGGGGGGACTCCTACAATGAGCAGTTCTTC. Amino acid sequence: CASIGRGDSYNEQFF.

The chain links TRBV6-1 to TRBJ1-1, with D possibly being TRBD1 (6 bases). V lost 1 base and J 3 bases, leaving 9 bases between the germline ends. The CDR3 covers 14 residues. Per germline, CDR1 MNHNS and CDR2 SASEGT. The CDR3 DNA is TGTGCCAGCAGTGAAGGAGGGGGGTACACTGAAGCTTTCTTT. It specifies CASSEGGGYTEAFF.

CDR3 DNA sequence: TGCGCCAGCAGCTTCACTAGCGGGTATGGGTCCTACAATGAGCAGTTCTTC. Residues: CASSFTSGYGSYNEQFF. The chain uses TRBV5-1 and TRBJ2-1; TRBD2 agrees at 9 bases. This CDR3 is 17 amino acids long. V dropped 2 bases and J dropped 1; count of bases not matched to a gene: 7. Germline V CDR1 and CDR2: SGHRS, YFSETQ.

The V gene is TRBV6-1, the J gene TRBJ2-5; 7 nucleotides agree with TRBD1. The better agreement between TRBJ2-7 and the DNA end casts doubt on the J call. CDR3 length equals 13 residues. CDR1 is MNHNS and CDR2 is SASEGT in the germline V gene. CDR3 amino acids: CASSRDRSYEQYF. Here the CDR3 DNA reads TGTGCCAGCAGCCGGGACAGAAGCTACGAGCAGTACTTC.